One sample yielded the 21 T cell receptor beta chains listed below, sequenced in a study of T cell responses to AZD1222 COVID-19 vaccine. Sequencing was performed with immunoSEQ multiplex PCR; in TCRdb, only in-frame clones are kept and a portion is missing. The data hold 150,000 or so clones, with 75% to 95% observed a single time. This sample comprised peripheral blood, obtained on day 0 of AZD1222 vaccination. Receptors originate from an adult in good health.

This sequence joins TRBV30 and TRBJ2-5, with D possibly being TRBD2 (5 bases). Trimming cost V 6 bases and J 7 bases, with 12 bases left between them. The CDR3 runs 11 residues. The V gene's germline CDR1 is GTSNPN and CDR2 SVGIG (reference sequence). The CDR3 coding sequence is TGTGCCTGCCCCGCCGAGGGGACCCAGTACTTC. Translated, it gives CACPAEGTQYF.

The genes are TRBV28 and TRBJ1-2; 8 bases line up with TRBD1. Germline V gene data show CDR1 as MDHEN and CDR2 as SYDVKM. Unmatched junction bases numbered 3, after V lost 5 bases and J lost 4 bases. This CDR3 contains 13 residues. The CDR3 loop reads CASSPTGAYGYTF. Here the CDR3 DNA reads TGTGCCAGCAGTCCGACAGGGGCCTATGGCTACACCTTC.

The chain's CDR3 is CASSLDPTGEKQYF. CDR3 nucleotides: TGCGCCAGCAGCTTGGACCCTACAGGGGAGAAACAGTACTTC. The V call is TRBV5-1, the J call TRBJ2-7; TRBD1 matches 7 bases. CDR3 length equals 14 residues. The V and J ends lost 0 bases and 10 bases, in that order; junction bases with no gene match: 10. Germline-derived CDR1 and CDR2 are SGHRS and YFSETQ. The full variable domain, its missing parts supplied by reference TRBV5-1 and TRBJ2-7, is KAGVTQTPRYLIKTRGQQVTLSCSPISGHRSVSWYQQTPGQGLQFLFEYFSETQRNKGNFPGRFSGRQFSNSRSEMNVSTLELGDSALYLCASSLDPTGEKQYFGPGTRLTVT.

This clone is a singleton in its sample. The V call is TRBV4-3, the J call TRBJ2-7; 8 bases are shared with TRBD2. The CDR3 is 18 residues long. Germline trimming cut 9 bases from V and 0 bases from J; bases unmatched to any gene: 19. Germline V gene data show CDR1 as LGHNA and CDR2 as YSLEER. In nucleotides, the CDR3 is TGCGCCAGGGGGATTAGCGGGGTAACGGGAGAGAACTCCTACGAGCAGTACTTC. It is translated as CARGISGVTGENSYEQYF.

This clone was recorded once. The chain links TRBV27 to TRBJ1-6; TRBD1 might be the D (6 bases). The CDR3 extends over 15 amino acids. The germline gives CDR1 MNHEY, CDR2 SMNVEV (reference sequence). Trimming shortened V by 5 bases and J by 3 bases, and 11 bases separated the two germline ends. The chain's CDR3 is CASSVGTNYNSPLHF. CDR3 sequence (DNA): TGTGCCAGCAGTGTCGGGACAAACTATAATTCACCCCTCCACTTT.

This clone was counted a few times. CDR3 protein: CASSLGLTYEQYF. The DNA of the CDR3 is TGCGCCAGCAGCTTGGGATTAACCTACGAGCAGTACTTC. This rearrangement joins TRBV23-1 to TRBJ2-7; D call uncertain. TRBV23-1 is marked as an open reading frame, function uncertain. V was clipped by 6 bases and J by 2 bases, with 11 bases between them. CDR3 size: 13 residues.

V is TRBV28 and J is TRBJ2-2; a possible D gene is TRBD2 (5 bases). V was trimmed by 8 bases and J by 2 bases, leaving 15 bases between them. This CDR3 region has 15 residues. Germline values: CDR1 MDHEN, CDR2 SYDVKM. CDR3 loop: CASLEAGSNTGELFF. CDR3 sequence (DNA): TGTGCCAGCTTGGAGGCGGGCTCAAACACCGGGGAGCTGTTTTTT.

The J gene is TRBJ2-5, the V gene TRBV7-2; 8 nucleotides line up with TRBD2. J gave up 9 bases and V 5 bases, and 26 bases lay outside the gene matches. CDR3 length equals 19 residues. Germline V gives CDR1 SGHTA, CDR2 FQGNSA. The CDR3 sequence: CASSTRHTGRGAPTSAQYF. Written as DNA, the CDR3 is TGTGCCAGCAGCACCAGACACACCGGGCGGGGGGCCCCTACATCCGCCCAGTACTTC.

The chain recombines TRBV11-3 with TRBJ2-7, with TRBD1 matching over 8 bases. Trimming at V came to 1 base and at J to 8 bases, leaving 10 bases not matched to a gene. This CDR3 comprises 15 residues. Looked up from germline, CDR1 is SGHNT and CDR2 is YENEEA. This CDR3 reads CASSLASGQGSQQYF. CDR3 bases: TGTGCCAGCAGCTTAGCCTCAGGACAGGGTTCCCAGCAGTACTTC. Drawing the rest from reference TRBV11-3 and TRBJ2-7, the complete variable domain is EAGVVQSPRYKIIEKKQPVAFWCNPISGHNTLYWYLQNLGQGPELLIRYENEEAVDDSQLPKDRFSAERLKGVDSTLKIQPAELGDSAVYLCASSLASGQGSQQYFGPGTRLTVT.

This chain connects TRBV28 to TRBJ1-6, with D unresolved. V was pared by 5 bases and J by 8 bases, with 10 bases between. This CDR3 has 13 amino acids. Per the germline V gene, CDR1 is MDHEN and CDR2 is SYDVKM. CDR3 loop: CASSPRLDSPLHF. The CDR3, as DNA: TGTGCCAGCAGTCCCAGATTGGATTCACCCCTCCACTTT.

This sequence joins TRBV18 and TRBJ2-1; the match to TRBD2 covers 8 bases. CDR1 and CDR2 (germline): KGHSH, LQKENI. The length of the CDR3 is 17 residues. V lost 2 bases to trimming and J lost 5 bases; unmatched junction nucleotides: 11. Here the CDR3 DNA reads TGTGCCAGCTCACCAGGAATCGGGGGGGCTTCCAACAATGAGCAGTTCTTC. This translates into CASSPGIGGASNNEQFF.

The genes are TRBV6-6 and TRBJ1-2; 10 positions match TRBD1. Trimming removed 7 bases from V and 4 bases from J; junction bases left unmatched: 9. CDR3 length equals 15 residues. Germline V lookup: CDR1 MNHNY, CDR2 SVGAGI (reference sequence). The CDR3 DNA sequence: TGTGCCAGCACGCCTGGGACAGGGGATCCCTATGGCTACACCTTC. As protein: CASTPGTGDPYGYTF.

V is TRBV7-6 and J is TRBJ2-5, with TRBD2 matching 9 bases. Germline V gene data show CDR1 as SGHVS and CDR2 as FNYEAQ. V shed 6 bases and J 3 bases; nucleotides not matched to a gene: 8. This CDR3 spans 15 amino acids. CDR3 sequence reads: CASRHRLAVKETQYF. DNA for the CDR3: TGTGCCAGCAGACACAGACTAGCGGTGAAAGAGACCCAGTACTTC.

The gene calls are TRBV5-6 and TRBJ2-7; D may be TRBD2 (5 bases). CDR1 is SGHDT and CDR2 is YYEEEE in the germline V gene. V shed 0 bases and J shed 6 bases, with 19 bases lying between them. CDR3 length equals 16 residues. The CDR3 DNA follows: TGTGCCAGCAGCTTGGGATTACTAGTTAAGGAGGCCGAGCAGTACTTC. Protein product: CASSLGLLVKEAEQYF.

The V gene is TRBV6-5, the J gene TRBJ1-2; TRBD1 matches 7 bases. Per germline, CDR1 MNHEY and CDR2 SVGAGI. The CDR3 is made up of 10 amino acids. V gave up 11 bases and J gave up 5 bases; unmatched junction bases: 2. CDR3 loop: CAAGGYGYTF. The CDR3 DNA follows: TGTGCCGCAGGGGGTTATGGCTACACCTTC.

The rearrangement uses TRBV5-1 and TRBJ2-1; 8 bases are a match to TRBD2. V gave up 0 bases and J gave up 9 bases; unmatched junction bases: 8. The germline V gene encodes CDR1 SGHRS and CDR2 YFSETQ. This CDR3 has 15 amino acids. The CDR3 loop is CASSLAAGGLSEQFF. For the CDR3, the DNA is TGCGCCAGCAGCTTGGCGGCGGGGGGACTAAGTGAGCAGTTCTTC.

This clone was observed once. The chain uses TRBV4-1 and TRBJ1-6; 7 nucleotides align to TRBD1. Germline V CDR1 and CDR2: MGHRA, YSYEKL. V lost 6 bases, J lost 6 bases, and 5 bases stayed unmatched. CDR3 length equals 14 residues. The CDR3 bases are TGCGCCAGCAGGGGAGGGACAGCTAATTCACCCCTCCACTTT. Encoded protein: CASRGGTANSPLHF.

The rearrangement uses TRBV5-1 and TRBJ1-6; D might be TRBD1 (5 bases). Germline V gene sequence: CDR1 SGHRS, CDR2 YFSETQ. With 2 bases removed from V and 0 bases from J, the gap between germline ends came to 12 bases. The length of the CDR3 is 17 residues. The CDR3 spells CASSFVGLSSYNSPLHF. CDR3 sequence (DNA): TGCGCCAGCAGCTTTGTGGGACTGAGCTCCTATAATTCACCCCTCCACTTT. The full variable domain, completed using reference TRBV5-1 and TRBJ1-6, is KAGVTQTPRYLIKTRGQQVTLSCSPISGHRSVSWYQQTPGQGLQFLFEYFSETQRNKGNFPGRFSGRQFSNSRSEMNVSTLELGDSALYLCASSFVGLSSYNSPLHFGNGTRLTVT.

The gene calls are TRBV2 and TRBJ1-3; 8 bases align to TRBD1. CDR3 length: 15 amino acids. Germline V gene data show CDR1 as SNHLY and CDR2 as FYNNEI. V lost 3 bases to trimming and J lost 4 bases; unmatched junction nucleotides: 5. CDR3 nucleotide sequence: TGTGCCAGCAGTGACAGGGGGCTTACGGGAAACACCATATATTTT. Its protein is CASSDRGLTGNTIYF.

This chain joins TRBV15 and TRBJ2-6; D may be TRBD1 or TRBD2 (5 bases each). The CDR3 contains 15 residues. CDR1 is LNHNV and CDR2 is YYDKDF in the germline V gene (reference sequence). Trimming shortened V by 1 base and J by 2 bases, and 6 bases separated the two germline ends. The CDR3 is CATSRGGTGANVLTF. Here the CDR3 DNA reads TGTGCCACCAGCAGAGGGGGGACTGGGGCCAACGTCCTGACTTTC.

This clone has a single count. This rearrangement joins TRBV30 to TRBJ2-1; D is uncertain. CDR3 length: 13 amino acids. Per germline, CDR1 GTSNPN and CDR2 SVGIG (reference sequence). The V gene lost 5 bases and the J gene lost 0 bases, with 8 bases spanning the gap. The DNA of the CDR3 is TGTGCCTGGTCATACAGCTCCTACAATGAGCAGTTCTTC. This sequence encodes CAWSYSSYNEQFF.